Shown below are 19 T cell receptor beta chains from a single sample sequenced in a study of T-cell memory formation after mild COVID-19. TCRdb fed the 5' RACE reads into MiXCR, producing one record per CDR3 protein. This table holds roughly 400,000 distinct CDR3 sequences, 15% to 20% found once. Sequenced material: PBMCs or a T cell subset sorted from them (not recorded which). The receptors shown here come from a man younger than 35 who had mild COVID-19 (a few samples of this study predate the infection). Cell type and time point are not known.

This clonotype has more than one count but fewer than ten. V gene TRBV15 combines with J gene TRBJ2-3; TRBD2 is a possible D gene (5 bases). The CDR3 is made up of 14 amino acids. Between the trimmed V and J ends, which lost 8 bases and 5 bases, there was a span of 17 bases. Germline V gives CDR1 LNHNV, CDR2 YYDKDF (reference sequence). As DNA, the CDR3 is TGTGCCACCGGGGTTCGGGCGGGCATAGATACGCAGTATTTT. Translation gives CATGVRAGIDTQYF.

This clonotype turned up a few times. The CDR3 region is CSARAGSSYEQYF. The DNA of the CDR3 is TGCAGTGCTAGAGCCGGGAGCTCCTACGAGCAGTACTTC. The chain couples TRBV20-1 to TRBJ2-7; tentatively, D is TRBD2 (6 bases). Per the germline V gene, CDR1 is DFQATT and CDR2 is SNEGSKA (reference sequence). The CDR3 consists of 13 residues. Trimming cost V 1 base and J 0 bases, with 7 bases left between them.

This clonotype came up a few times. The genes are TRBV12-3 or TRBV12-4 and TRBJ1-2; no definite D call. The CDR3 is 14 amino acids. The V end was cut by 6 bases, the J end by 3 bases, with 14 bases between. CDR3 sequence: CASSTPKNYYGYTF. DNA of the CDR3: TGTGCCAGCAGCACTCCCAAGAACTACTATGGCTACACCTTC.

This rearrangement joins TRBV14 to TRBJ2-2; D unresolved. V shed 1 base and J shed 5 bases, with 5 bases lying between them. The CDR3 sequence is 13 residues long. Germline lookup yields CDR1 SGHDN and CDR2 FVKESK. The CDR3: CASSQVLTGELFF. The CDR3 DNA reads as TGTGCCAGCAGCCAAGTCTTGACCGGGGAGCTGTTTTTT. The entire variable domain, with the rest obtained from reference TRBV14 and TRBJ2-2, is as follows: EAGVTQFPSHSVIEKGQTVTLRCDPISGHDNLYWYRRVMGKEIKFLLHFVKESKQDESGMPNNRFLAERTGGTYSTLKVQPAELEDSGVYFCASSQVLTGELFFGEGSRLTVL.

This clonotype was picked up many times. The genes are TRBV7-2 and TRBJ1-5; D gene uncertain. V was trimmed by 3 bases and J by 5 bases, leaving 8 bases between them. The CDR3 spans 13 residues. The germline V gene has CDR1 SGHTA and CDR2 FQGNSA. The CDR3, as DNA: TGTGCCAGCAGCTTTGACCAGTATCAGCCCCAGCATTTT. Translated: CASSFDQYQPQHF. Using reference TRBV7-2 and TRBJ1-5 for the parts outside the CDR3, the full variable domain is GAGVSQSPSNKVTEKGKDVELRCDPISGHTALYWYRQSLGQGLEFLIYFQGNSAPDKSGLPSDRFSAERTGGSVSTLTIQRTQQEDSAVYLCASSFDQYQPQHFGDGTRLSIL.

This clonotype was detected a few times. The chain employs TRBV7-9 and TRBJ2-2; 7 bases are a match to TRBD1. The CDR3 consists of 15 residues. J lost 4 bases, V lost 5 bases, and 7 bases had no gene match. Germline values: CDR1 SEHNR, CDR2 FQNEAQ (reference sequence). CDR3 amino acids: CASSITRGFTGELFF. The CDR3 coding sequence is TGTGCCAGCAGCATCACCAGGGGGTTCACCGGGGAGCTGTTTTTT.

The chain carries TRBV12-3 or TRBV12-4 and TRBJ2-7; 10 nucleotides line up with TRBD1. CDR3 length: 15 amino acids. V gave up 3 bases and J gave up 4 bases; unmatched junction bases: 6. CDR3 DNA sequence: TGTGCCAGCAGTTTGGGGGACAGGGGAGCGTACGAGCAGTACTTC. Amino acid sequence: CASSLGDRGAYEQYF.

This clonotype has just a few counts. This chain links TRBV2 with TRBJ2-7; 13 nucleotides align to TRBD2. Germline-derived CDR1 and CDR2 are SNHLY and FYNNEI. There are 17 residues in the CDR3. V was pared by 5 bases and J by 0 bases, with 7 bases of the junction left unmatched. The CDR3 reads CASSLGLAGLSSYEQYV. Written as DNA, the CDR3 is TGTGCCAGCAGTTTGGGACTAGCGGGATTGAGCTCCTACGAGCAGTACGTC.

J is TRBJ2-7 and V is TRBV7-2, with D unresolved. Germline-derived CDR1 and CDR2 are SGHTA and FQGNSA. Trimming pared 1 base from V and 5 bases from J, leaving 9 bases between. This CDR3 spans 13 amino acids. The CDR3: CASSLGLVNEQYF. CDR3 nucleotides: TGTGCCAGCAGCTTAGGGTTAGTGAACGAGCAGTACTTC.

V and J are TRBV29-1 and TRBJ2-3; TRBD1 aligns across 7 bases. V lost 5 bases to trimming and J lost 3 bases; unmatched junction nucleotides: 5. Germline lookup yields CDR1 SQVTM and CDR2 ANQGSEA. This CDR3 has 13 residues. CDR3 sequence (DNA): TGCAGCGTTCGAGGGGGCGGAACAGATACGCAGTATTTT. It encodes CSVRGGGTDTQYF.

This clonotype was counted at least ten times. As DNA, the CDR3 is TGTGCCAGCTCACCGAAGGCCTACGTGGTAGCGGGGAAAGAGACCCAGTACTTC. This sequence encodes CASSPKAYVVAGKETQYF. The V and J genes are TRBV18 and TRBJ2-5, with TRBD2 matching over 8 bases. The CDR3 covers 18 residues. Germline V gene sequence: CDR1 KGHSH, CDR2 LQKENI. The junction had 15 bases not matched to a gene; V was cut back by 3 bases and J by 3 bases. Supplemented by reference TRBV18 and TRBJ2-5, the full variable domain reads NAGVMQNPRHLVRRRGQEARLRCSPMKGHSHVYWYRQLPEEGLKFMVYLQKENIIDESGMPKERFSAEFPKEGPSILRIQQVVRGDSAAYFCASSPKAYVVAGKETQYFGPGTRLLVL.

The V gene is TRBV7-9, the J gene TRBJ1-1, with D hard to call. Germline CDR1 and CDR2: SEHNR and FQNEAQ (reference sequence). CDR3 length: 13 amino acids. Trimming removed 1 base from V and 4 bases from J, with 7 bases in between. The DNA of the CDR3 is TGTGCCAGCAGCTTAGAAGGGATCACTGAAGCTTTCTTT. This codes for CASSLEGITEAFF.

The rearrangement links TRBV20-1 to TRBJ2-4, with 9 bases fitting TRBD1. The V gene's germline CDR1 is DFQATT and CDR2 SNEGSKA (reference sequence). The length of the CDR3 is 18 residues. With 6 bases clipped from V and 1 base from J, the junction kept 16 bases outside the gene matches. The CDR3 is CSARGQGMISRAKNIQYF. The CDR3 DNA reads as TGCAGTGCACGAGGACAGGGGATGATTAGTAGGGCCAAAAACATTCAGTACTTC.

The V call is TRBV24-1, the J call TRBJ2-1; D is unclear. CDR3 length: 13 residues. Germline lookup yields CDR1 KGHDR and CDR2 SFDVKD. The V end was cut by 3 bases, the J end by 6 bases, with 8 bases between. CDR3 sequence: CATSDGSVNEQFF. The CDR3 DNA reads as TGTGCCACCAGTGATGGCAGCGTCAATGAGCAGTTCTTC.

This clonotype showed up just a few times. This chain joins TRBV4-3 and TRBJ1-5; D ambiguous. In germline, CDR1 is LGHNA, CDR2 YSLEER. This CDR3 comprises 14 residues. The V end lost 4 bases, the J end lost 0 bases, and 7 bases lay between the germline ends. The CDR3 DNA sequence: TGCGCCAGCAGCCCGTACACTAGCAATCAGCCCCAGCATTTT. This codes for CASSPYTSNQPQHF.

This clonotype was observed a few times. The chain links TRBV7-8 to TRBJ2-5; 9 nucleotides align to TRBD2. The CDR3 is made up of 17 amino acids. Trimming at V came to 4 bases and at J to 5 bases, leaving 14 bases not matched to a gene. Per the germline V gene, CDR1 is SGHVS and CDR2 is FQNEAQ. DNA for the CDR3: TGTGCCAGCAGCTCCAGGGTAGCGGGGGACCTTCGGGAGACCCAGTACTTC. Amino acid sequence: CASSSRVAGDLRETQYF.

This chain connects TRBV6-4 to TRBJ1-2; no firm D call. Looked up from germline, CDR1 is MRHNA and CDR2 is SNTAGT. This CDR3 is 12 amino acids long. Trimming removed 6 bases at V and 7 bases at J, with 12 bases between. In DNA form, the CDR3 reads TGTGCCAGCAGAGACGGGATGGGTGGCTACACCTTC. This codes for CASRDGMGGYTF.

The CDR3 region is CASSYGRGALGETQYF. The DNA of the CDR3 is TGTGCCAGCAGCTACGGACGGGGGGCCTTGGGGGAGACCCAGTACTTC. The V and J genes are TRBV5-6 and TRBJ2-5; maybe TRBD2 (7 bases). CDR1 and CDR2 (germline): SGHDT, YYEEEE. V was clipped by 3 bases and J by 5 bases, with 20 bases between them. The CDR3 spans 16 residues.

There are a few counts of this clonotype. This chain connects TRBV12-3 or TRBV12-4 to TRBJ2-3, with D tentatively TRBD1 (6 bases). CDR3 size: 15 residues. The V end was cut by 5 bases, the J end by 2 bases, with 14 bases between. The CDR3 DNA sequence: TGTGCCAGCAGTCCGGGACAACTAATCACAGATACGCAGTATTTT. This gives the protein CASSPGQLITDTQYF.